The sequence of this T cell receptor (beta chain) was determined in a study of response to subunit inactivated influenza vaccine. V shed 4 bases, J shed 1 base, and the junction held 5 bases outside the gene matches. The CDR3 totals 16 residues. Germline CDR1 is SGHTA and CDR2 is FQGNSA. Study conclusions and caveats: Every seasonal influenza vaccination brings in few new T cells, the authors suggested.

Only a few counts were recorded for this clonotype. The antigen remains unidentified. TCRdb re-derived calls from the RT-PCR reads in MiXCR, one entry per CDR3 protein. The sample yields 600,000 to 850,000 distinct CDR3 sequences, 11% to 15% seen once. The sequences come from PBMCs from blood, collected 14 days before vaccination. The origin of this receptor is a man in his fifties who received an inactivated influenza vaccine. The chain links TRBV7-2 to TRBJ2-3; 10 bases agree with TRBD2. CDR3 loop: CASSSLSGRGTDTQYF. The CDR3, as DNA: TGTGCCAGCAGCTCACTAAGCGGGAGGGGCACAGATACGCAGTATTTT.